Listed below are T cell receptor beta chains from one sample, sequenced in a study of T cells in Graves' hyperthyroidism and ophthalmopathy. Using its own MiXCR run on the multiplex PCR reads, TCRdb lists one record per CDR3 protein. In the table there are about 380,000 distinct CDR3 sequences, about 18% of which are singletons. Specimen: blood. These receptors came from a man between 18 and 35 years old with Graves' ophthalmopathy. Both conserved end residues are part of each CDR3. Each record gives: J gene, V gene, CDR3 protein.

>TRBJ1-2|TRBV5-1
CASSLPGQGRGYTF
>TRBJ2-3|TRBV27
CASSLNRVTIRTDTQYF
>TRBJ2-7|TRBV11-2
CASSQDTAYEQYF
>TRBJ2-2|TRBV6-5
CASSSQLIAGELFF
>TRBJ1-5|TRBV15
CATSRDRGQVRGQPQHF
>TRBJ1-1|TRBV18
CASSRQGTNTEAFF
>TRBJ1-1|TRBV6-5
CASSPAGREAFF
>TRBJ2-3|TRBV5-1
CASSPLAGSGTQYF
>TRBJ2-3|TRBV6-1
CASSERLAGSTDTQYF
>TRBJ1-5|TRBV5-5
CASSFGDIGNQPQHF
>TRBJ1-5|TRBV4-2
CASSHHRDSNQPQHF
>TRBJ2-1|TRBV2
CASSGGHEQFF
>TRBJ1-1|TRBV5-1
CASSETERNTEAFF
>TRBJ2-7|TRBV7-9
CASSLPTGYEQYF
>TRBJ2-7|TRBV11-1
CASSTDWSSYEQYF
>TRBJ2-1|TRBV20-1
CSAGTSGGDEQFF
>TRBJ1-2|TRBV20-1
CSARDQNKSGYTF
>TRBJ2-7|TRBV11-3
CASSLRPSYEQYF
>TRBJ2-5|TRBV28
CASSFSKGGLETQYF
>TRBJ1-1|TRBV7-8
CASSQTENTEAFF
>TRBJ2-3|TRBV12-3/TRBV12-4
CASSLGGAGGRDTQYF
>TRBJ1-1|TRBV6-6
CASSYSTGGRTEAFF
>TRBJ1-2|TRBV28
CASKTSGDGRYGYTF
>TRBJ2-3|TRBV20-1
CSARRTSGGGDTQYF
>TRBJ1-2|TRBV14
CASSQSRGSGYTF
>TRBJ2-1|TRBV5-1
CASSALTSGGSSYNEQFF
>TRBJ1-1|TRBV5-1
CASSLAVGGVGGNTEAFF
>TRBJ1-4|TRBV3-1
CASSPRNRGNEKLFF
>TRBJ2-3|TRBV7-2
CASSLEVATQYF
>TRBJ1-1|TRBV11-1
CASSYSWGLNTEAFF
>TRBJ1-3|TRBV12-3/TRBV12-4
CASSKTGSGNTIYF
>-|TRBV5-4
CASVNKGTSGPLSSYNEQYF
>TRBJ1-4|TRBV11-2
CASSQDWGRHEKLFF
>TRBJ2-3|TRBV10-3
CAIRHTGYEDTQYF
>TRBJ1-1|TRBV19
CASSYKGASEAFF
>TRBJ2-1|TRBV5-8
CASSLAPMGPYNEQFF
>TRBJ2-7|TRBV15
CATSEQGESYEQYF
>TRBJ1-5|TRBV25-1
CASSEWWTGPTNIRDSNQPQHF
>TRBJ1-2|TRBV18
CAGSQRQNLYGYTF
>TRBJ1-2|TRBV13
CASSHSTYGVAAGYTF
>TRBJ1-2|TRBV6-1
CASSEYGYTF
>TRBJ2-2|TRBV27
CASSLVWDTPGELFF
>TRBJ2-7|TRBV7-9
CASSSTPEGYEQYF
>TRBJ1-5|TRBV14
CASSQDVKQPQHF
>TRBJ1-5|TRBV2
CASSEAEYSNQPQHF